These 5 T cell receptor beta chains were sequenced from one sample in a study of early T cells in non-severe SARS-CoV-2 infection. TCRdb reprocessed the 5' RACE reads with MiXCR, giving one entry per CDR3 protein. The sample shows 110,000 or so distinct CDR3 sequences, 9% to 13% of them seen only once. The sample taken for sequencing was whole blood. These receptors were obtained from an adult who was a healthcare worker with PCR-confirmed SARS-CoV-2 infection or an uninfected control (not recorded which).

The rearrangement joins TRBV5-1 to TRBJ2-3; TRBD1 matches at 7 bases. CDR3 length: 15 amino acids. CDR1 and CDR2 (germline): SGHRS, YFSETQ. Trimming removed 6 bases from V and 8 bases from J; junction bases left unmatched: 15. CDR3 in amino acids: CASTRDSSSISTQYF. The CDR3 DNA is TGCGCCAGCACCCGGGACAGCTCCTCTATTAGTACGCAGTATTTT.

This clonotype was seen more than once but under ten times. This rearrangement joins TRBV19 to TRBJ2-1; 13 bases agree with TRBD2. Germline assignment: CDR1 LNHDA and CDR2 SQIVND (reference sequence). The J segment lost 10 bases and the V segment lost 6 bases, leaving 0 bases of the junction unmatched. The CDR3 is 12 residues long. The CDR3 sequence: CASRGLAGEQFF. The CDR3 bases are TGTGCCAGTAGGGGACTAGCGGGAGAGCAGTTCTTC.

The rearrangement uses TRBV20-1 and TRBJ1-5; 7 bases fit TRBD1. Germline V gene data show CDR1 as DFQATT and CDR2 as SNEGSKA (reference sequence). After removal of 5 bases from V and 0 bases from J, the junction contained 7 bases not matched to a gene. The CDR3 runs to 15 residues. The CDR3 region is CSAGGGQVSNQPQHF. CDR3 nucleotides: TGCAGTGCTGGGGGAGGACAGGTTAGCAATCAGCCCCAGCATTTT.

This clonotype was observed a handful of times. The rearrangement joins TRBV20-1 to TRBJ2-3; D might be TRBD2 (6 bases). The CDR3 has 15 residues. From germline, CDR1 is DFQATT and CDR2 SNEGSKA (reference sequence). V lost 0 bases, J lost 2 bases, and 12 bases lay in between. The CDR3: CSAREGSGFTDTQYF. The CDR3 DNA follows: TGCAGTGCTAGAGAAGGTAGCGGCTTCACAGATACGCAGTATTTT.

CDR3 in DNA: TGTGCCTGGAGTGTATGGATGGGGACTGAAGCTTTCTTT. Translating gives CAWSVWMGTEAFF. The rearrangement joins TRBV30 to TRBJ1-1; the D is unclear. Trimming stripped 0 bases from V and 5 bases from J, with 10 bases between. Germline V gives CDR1 GTSNPN, CDR2 SVGIG (reference sequence). The CDR3 is 13 amino acids.